This T cell receptor beta chain was documented in a study of a mutant IDH1 vaccine in newly diagnosed glioma. As for the study in general: Radiotherapy alone preceded vaccination by 4-6 weeks; alternatively, vaccination started with temozolomide cycles. Treated patients, around 60% male and around 40% female, averaged 40.4 years of age.

TCRdb's table, derived via immunoSEQ multiplex PCR, lists solely in-frame clones and lacks some. The table records tens of thousands of clones, around nine tenths of them present only once. Study outcomes and limitations: Changes to the top peripheral T cell clonotypes appeared unrelated to pseudoprogression. Under 95% of patients showed vaccine-induced immune responses across multiple MHC alleles.

The CDR3 consists of 13 residues. The germline V and J ends were trimmed by 2 bases and 1 base, with 6 bases remaining between them. Germline V gene sequence: CDR1 SGHDT, CDR2 YYEEEE. This clone was picked up a small number of times. Its cognate antigen is unknown. Time point specified: week 5, during vaccination. All doses held 300 ug of mutant IDH1 20-mer peptide, with topical imiquimod. V gene TRBV5-6 combines with J gene TRBJ1-1; no clear D gene. This clonotype was sampled from a woman in her forties or fifties with glioma. Source: PBMCs, taken from a glioma patient whose treatment included an IDH1 peptide vaccine. The CDR3 DNA reads as TGTGCCAGCAGCTTACTGGCGAACACTGAAGCTTTCTTT. It yields the protein CASSLLANTEAFF.